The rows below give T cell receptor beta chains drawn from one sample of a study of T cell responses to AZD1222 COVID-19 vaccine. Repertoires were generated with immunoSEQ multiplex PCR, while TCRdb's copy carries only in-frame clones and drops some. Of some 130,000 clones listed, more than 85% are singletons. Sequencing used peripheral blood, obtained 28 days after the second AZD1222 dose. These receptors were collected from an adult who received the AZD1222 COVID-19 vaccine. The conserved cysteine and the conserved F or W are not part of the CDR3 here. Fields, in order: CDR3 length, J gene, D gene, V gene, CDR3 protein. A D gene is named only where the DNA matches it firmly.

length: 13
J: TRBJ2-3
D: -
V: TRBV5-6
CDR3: ASSLLSPSTDTQY

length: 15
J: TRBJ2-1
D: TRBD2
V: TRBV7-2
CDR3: ASSLVSSGTEVGEQF

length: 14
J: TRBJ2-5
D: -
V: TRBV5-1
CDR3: ASSSVVRGAQETQY

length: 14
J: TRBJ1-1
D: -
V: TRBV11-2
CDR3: ASSLVHGTSNTEAF

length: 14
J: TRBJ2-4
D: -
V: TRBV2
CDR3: AISTSGGLAKNIQY

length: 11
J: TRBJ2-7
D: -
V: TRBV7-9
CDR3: ASSLMEGNEQY

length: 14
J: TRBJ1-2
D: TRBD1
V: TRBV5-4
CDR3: ASSSVGRGERYGYT

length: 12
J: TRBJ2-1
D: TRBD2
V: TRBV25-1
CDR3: ASRPPGLAGEQF

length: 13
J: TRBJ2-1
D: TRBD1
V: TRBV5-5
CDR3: ASSYDRGSYNEQF

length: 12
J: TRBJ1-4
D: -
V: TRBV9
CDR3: ASSVEQGEEKLF

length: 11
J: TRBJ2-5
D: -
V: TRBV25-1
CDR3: ASSIAGLETQY

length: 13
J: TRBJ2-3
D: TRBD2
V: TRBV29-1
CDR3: SVVEEGLGGDTQY

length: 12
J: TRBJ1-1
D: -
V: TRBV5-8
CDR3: ASTLSRNQVEAF

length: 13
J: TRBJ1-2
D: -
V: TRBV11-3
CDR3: ASSLGSAANYGYT

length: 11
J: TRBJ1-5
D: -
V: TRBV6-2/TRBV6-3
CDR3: ASSYPGHQPQH

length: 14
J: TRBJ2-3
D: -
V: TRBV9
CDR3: ASSPKRGLPTDTQY

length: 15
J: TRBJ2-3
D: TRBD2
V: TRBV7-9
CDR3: ASSRPPLAGSTDTQY

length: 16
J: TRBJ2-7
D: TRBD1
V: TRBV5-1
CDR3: ASSLVGQGAPYSYEQY

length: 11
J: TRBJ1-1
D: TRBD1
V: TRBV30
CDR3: AWRQGTGTEAF

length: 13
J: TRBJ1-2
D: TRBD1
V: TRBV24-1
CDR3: ATSLGGQGNYGYT

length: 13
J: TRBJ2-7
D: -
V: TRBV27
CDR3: ASSPRTASSYEQY

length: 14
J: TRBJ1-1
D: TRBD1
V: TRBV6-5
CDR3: ASSYTGGWENTEAF

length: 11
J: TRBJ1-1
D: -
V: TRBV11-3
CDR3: ATTDGTNTEAF